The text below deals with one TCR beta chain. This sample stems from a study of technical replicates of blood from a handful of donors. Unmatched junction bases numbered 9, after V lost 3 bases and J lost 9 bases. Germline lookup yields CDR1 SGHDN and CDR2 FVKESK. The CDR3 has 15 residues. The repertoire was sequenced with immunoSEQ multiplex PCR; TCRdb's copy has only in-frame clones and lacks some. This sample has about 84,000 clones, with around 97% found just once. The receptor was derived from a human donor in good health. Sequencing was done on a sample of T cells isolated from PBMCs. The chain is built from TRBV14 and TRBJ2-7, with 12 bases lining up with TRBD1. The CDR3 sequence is CASSQRDRGLSVQYF. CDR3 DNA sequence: TGTGCCAGCAGCCAGAGGGACAGGGGGCTCTCGGTGCAGTACTTC. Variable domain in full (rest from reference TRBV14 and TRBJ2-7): EAGVTQFPSHSVIEKGQTVTLRCDPISGHDNLYWYRRVMGKEIKFLLHFVKESKQDESGMPNNRFLAERTGGTYSTLKVQPAELEDSGVYFCASSQRDRGLSVQYFGPGTRLTVT.